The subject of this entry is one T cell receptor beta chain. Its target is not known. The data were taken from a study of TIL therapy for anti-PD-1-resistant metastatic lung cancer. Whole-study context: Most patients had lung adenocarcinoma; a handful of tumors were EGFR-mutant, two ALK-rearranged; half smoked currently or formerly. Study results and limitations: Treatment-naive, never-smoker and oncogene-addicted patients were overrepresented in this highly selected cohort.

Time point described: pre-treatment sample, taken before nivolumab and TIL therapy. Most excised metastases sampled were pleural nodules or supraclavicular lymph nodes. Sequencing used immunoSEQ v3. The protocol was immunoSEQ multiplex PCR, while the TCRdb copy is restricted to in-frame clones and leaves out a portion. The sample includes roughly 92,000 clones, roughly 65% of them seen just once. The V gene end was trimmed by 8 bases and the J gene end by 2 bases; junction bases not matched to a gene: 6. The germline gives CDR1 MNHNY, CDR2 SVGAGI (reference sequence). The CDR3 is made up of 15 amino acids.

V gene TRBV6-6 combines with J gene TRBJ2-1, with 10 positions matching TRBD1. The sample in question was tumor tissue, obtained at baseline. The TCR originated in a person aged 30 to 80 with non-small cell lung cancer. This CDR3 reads CASGRQGATYNEQFF. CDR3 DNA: TGTGCCAGCGGAAGACAGGGGGCCACCTACAATGAGCAGTTCTTC.